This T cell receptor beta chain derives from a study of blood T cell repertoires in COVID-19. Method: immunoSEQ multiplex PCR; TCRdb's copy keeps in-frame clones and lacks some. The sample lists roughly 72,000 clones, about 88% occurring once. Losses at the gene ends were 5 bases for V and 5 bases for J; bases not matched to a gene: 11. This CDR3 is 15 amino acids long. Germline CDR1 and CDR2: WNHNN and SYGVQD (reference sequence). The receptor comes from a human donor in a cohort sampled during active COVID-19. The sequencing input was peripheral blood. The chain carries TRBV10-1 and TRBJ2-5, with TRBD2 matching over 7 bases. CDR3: CASSRSSGATETQYF. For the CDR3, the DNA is TGCGCCAGCAGTAGGTCTAGCGGAGCTACGGAGACCCAGTACTTC.